The 27 T cell receptor beta chains below were found in one sample sequenced in a study of response to subunit inactivated influenza vaccine. TCRdb reprocessed the RT-PCR reads via MiXCR and lists one record per CDR3 protein. This table has around 580,000 distinct CDR3 sequences, 14% appearing once. Sequenced material: PBMCs from blood, taken about 11 days after vaccination. The source of these receptors is a man aged 50-59 years who received an inactivated influenza vaccine.

This clonotype was seen only a few times. V and J are TRBV9 and TRBJ2-3; a possible D gene is TRBD1 (6 bases). CDR1 and CDR2 from the germline V gene are SGDLS and YYNGEE. CDR3 length: 18 amino acids. Trimming cost V 4 bases and J 2 bases, with 23 bases left between them. The CDR3 protein is CASSSGDIPRVLTDTQYF. The CDR3 nucleotides are TGTGCCAGCAGCTCCGGGGACATCCCGAGGGTCCTCACAGATACGCAGTATTTT.

In its sample, this clonotype was seen many times. The chain uses TRBV12-3 or TRBV12-4 and TRBJ1-1, with a tentative D call TRBD1 (6 bases). V lost 5 bases and J 5 bases, leaving 15 bases between the germline ends. The CDR3 totals 14 residues. CDR3 residues: CASSKQGTKTEAFF. The CDR3 DNA reads TGTGCCAGCAGTAAGCAGGGGACCAAGACTGAAGCTTTCTTT.

This clonotype was counted only a few times. The rearrangement links TRBV28 to TRBJ1-6; tentative D call: TRBD1 (6 bases). The CDR3 runs 12 residues. CDR1 is MDHEN and CDR2 is SYDVKM in the germline V gene. The ends were cut back, 10 bases at V and 9 bases at J, with 13 bases in the middle. CDR3 loop: CATGTGSSPLHF. CDR3 sequence (DNA): TGTGCCACTGGAACAGGGAGTTCACCCCTCCACTTT.

This clonotype was recorded at least ten times. The CDR3 loop is CASSRTSGETQYF. The CDR3, as DNA: TGTGCCAGCTCACGCACTAGCGGAGAGACCCAGTACTTC. This sequence joins TRBV18 and TRBJ2-5; 8 bases line up with TRBD2. The CDR3 contains 13 residues. CDR1 is KGHSH and CDR2 is LQKENI in the germline V gene. V gave up 4 bases and J gave up 4 bases; unmatched junction bases: 2.

A few counts support this clonotype. The rearrangement uses TRBV5-1 and TRBJ2-2; 9 nucleotides match TRBD1. Looked up from germline, CDR1 is SGHRS and CDR2 is YFSETQ. The V segment lost 7 bases and the J segment 4 bases; nucleotides outside the gene matches: 8. The CDR3 has 15 amino acids. CDR3 protein: CASGAGTGFTGELFF. For the CDR3, the DNA is TGCGCCAGCGGAGCCGGGACAGGGTTCACCGGGGAGCTGTTTTTT. Drawing the rest from reference TRBV5-1 and TRBJ2-2, the complete variable domain is KAGVTQTPRYLIKTRGQQVTLSCSPISGHRSVSWYQQTPGQGLQFLFEYFSETQRNKGNFPGRFSGRQFSNSRSEMNVSTLELGDSALYLCASGAGTGFTGELFFGEGSRLTVL.

This clonotype was seen more than once but under ten times. V usage is TRBV15 and J usage is TRBJ2-3; possibly TRBD2 for D (5 bases). V gave up 0 bases and J gave up 6 bases, with 13 bases separating them. The CDR3 spans 15 residues. The V gene's germline CDR1 is LNHNV and CDR2 YYDKDF (reference sequence). The CDR3 bases are TGTGCCACCAGCAGAGATCGGGGTGGGTGGGATACGCAGTATTTT. Protein product: CATSRDRGGWDTQYF.

This clonotype turned up a few times. CDR3 DNA sequence: TGTGCCAGCAGTTCAAGACAGGGTCGTGAGCAGTTCTTC. Translating it yields CASSSRQGREQFF. J is TRBJ2-1 and V is TRBV28, with 7 bases lining up with TRBD1. Losses at the gene ends were 4 bases for V and 9 bases for J; bases not matched to a gene: 6. There are 13 residues in the CDR3. Germline CDR1 MDHEN, CDR2 SYDVKM.

With respect to this clonotype: One end of the junction is discordant with germline, which a read error may explain. The V call is TRBV7-9, the J call TRBJ2-1; 11 bases match TRBD2. The CDR3 is 12 residues long. The V gene's germline CDR1 is SEHNR and CDR2 FQNEAQ (reference sequence). In nucleotides, the CDR3 is TGTGCCAGCAGCATAGCGGGAGGGGAGCAGTTCTTC. As protein: CASSIAGGEQFF.

The rearrangement links TRBV20-1 to TRBJ2-2, with 7 bases matching TRBD2. The CDR3 totals 13 residues. CDR1 is DFQATT, CDR2 SNEGSKA, per germline (reference sequence). J was trimmed by 7 bases and V by 3 bases; bases with no gene match: 5. CDR3 loop: CSARARGVGELFF. CDR3 coding DNA: TGCAGTGCTAGGGCCCGGGGGGTCGGGGAGCTGTTTTTT.

V is TRBV7-9 and J is TRBJ2-7; TRBD2 agrees at 11 bases. V gave up 6 bases and J gave up 5 bases; unmatched junction bases: 3. Looked up from germline, CDR1 is SEHNR and CDR2 is FQNEAQ (reference sequence). The CDR3 contains 13 residues. DNA for the CDR3: TGTGCCAGCAGGCTAGCGGGGGGACACGAGCAGTACTTC. Protein product: CASRLAGGHEQYF. Drawing the rest from reference TRBV7-9 and TRBJ2-7, the complete variable domain is DTGVSQNPRHKITKRGQNVTFRCDPISEHNRLYWYRQTLGQGPEFLTYFQNEAQLEKSRLLSDRFSAERPKGSFSTLEIQRTEQGDSAMYLCASRLAGGHEQYFGPGTRLTVT.

Only a few counts were recorded for this clonotype. The chain uses TRBV6-2 or TRBV6-3 and TRBJ1-5; weak D call: TRBD1 (6 bases). V was pared by 5 bases and J by 4 bases, with 15 bases between. Germline V gives CDR1 MNHEY, CDR2 SVGEGT. The CDR3 spans 15 residues. CDR3 loop: CASSPDSVSNQPQHF. The DNA for the CDR3 is TGTGCCAGCAGTCCGGACAGTGTGTCTAATCAGCCCCAGCATTTT.

V is TRBV7-9 and J is TRBJ2-7; D is perhaps TRBD1 (6 bases). Germline V gene sequence: CDR1 SEHNR, CDR2 FQNEAQ (reference sequence). The CDR3 totals 13 residues. Trimming removed 5 bases at V and 3 bases at J, with 11 bases between. DNA for the CDR3: TGTGCCAGCAGCCAAGGGACATTCTACGAGCAGTACTTC. Encoded protein: CASSQGTFYEQYF.

The J gene is TRBJ2-3, the V gene TRBV9; TRBD2 aligns across 7 bases. Germline V CDR1 and CDR2: SGDLS, YYNGEE. This CDR3 contains 19 residues. V lost 4 bases to trimming and J lost 0 bases; unmatched junction nucleotides: 17. The CDR3 bases are TGTGCCAGCAGCTACCGCGGGAGTTCCCCACTTTCTAGCACAGATACGCAGTATTTT. Its protein is CASSYRGSSPLSSTDTQYF.

The genes are TRBV12-3 or TRBV12-4 and TRBJ2-1, with 13 bases that match TRBD2. The CDR3 consists of 16 residues. V lost 6 bases to trimming and J lost 5 bases; unmatched junction nucleotides: 7. The CDR3 sequence: CASSPGLAGTDNEQFF. CDR3 nucleotide sequence: TGTGCCAGCAGCCCGGGACTAGCGGGAACCGACAATGAGCAGTTCTTC.

This chain links TRBV20-1 with TRBJ2-7; 9 bases match TRBD2. CDR1 and CDR2 from the germline V gene are DFQATT and SNEGSKA (reference sequence). V was clipped by 4 bases and J by 6 bases; unmatched bases: 7. The length of the CDR3 is 13 residues. The CDR3 sequence: CSAIAGGPGEQYF. The CDR3 bases are TGCAGTGCTATTGCGGGAGGGCCCGGCGAGCAGTACTTC.

This clonotype was detected many times. The rearrangement joins TRBV4-2 to TRBJ1-1; D is possibly TRBD1 (5 bases). CDR3 length: 14 residues. Per the germline V gene, CDR1 is LGHNA and CDR2 is YNFKEQ. V lost 1 base and J lost 6, with 12 bases in between. Written as DNA, the CDR3 is TGTGCCAGCAGCCAAGCCGCGGGACCGGCTGAAGCTTTCTTT. It codes for CASSQAAGPAEAFF.

The chain carries TRBV7-6 and TRBJ2-3; D tentatively reads TRBD1 or TRBD2 (6 bases each). Per the germline V gene, CDR1 is SGHVS and CDR2 is FNYEAQ. This CDR3 comprises 16 residues. Trimming took off 3 bases at V and 2 bases at J, with 15 bases between the two ends. The CDR3 bases are TGTGCCAGCAGCTTTCCCCCGGGGGCGGTCACAGATACGCAGTATTTT. Amino acids: CASSFPPGAVTDTQYF. Full variable domain (remainder filled in from reference TRBV7-6 and TRBJ2-3): GAGVSQSPRYKVTKRGQDVALRCDPISGHVSLYWYRQALGQGPEFLTYFNYEAQQDKSGLPNDRFSAERPEGSISTLTIQRTEQRDSAMYRCASSFPPGAVTDTQYFGPGTRLTVL.

The V and J genes are TRBV29-1 and TRBJ2-5; unclear D gene. The germline V and J ends were trimmed by 2 bases and 2 bases, with 18 bases remaining between them. Per the germline V gene, CDR1 is SQVTM and CDR2 is ANQGSEA. This CDR3 contains 16 residues. The CDR3 protein is CSVENLFVRRQETQYF. The DNA of the CDR3 is TGCAGCGTTGAAAATCTGTTCGTCCGCAGACAAGAGACCCAGTACTTC.

J is TRBJ2-3 and V is TRBV5-6; no definite D call. Germline assignment: CDR1 SGHDT and CDR2 YYEEEE. The CDR3 is 14 residues long. V was clipped by 4 bases and J by 2 bases, with 11 bases between them. CDR3 in DNA: TGTGCCAGCAGCATTAGATCTTTCACAGATACGCAGTATTTT. It yields the protein CASSIRSFTDTQYF.

V gene TRBV11-1 combines with J gene TRBJ2-5; no clear D. Trimming removed 8 bases from V and 5 bases from J, with 15 bases in between. The CDR3 has 13 residues. Germline V gene lookup returns CDR1 SGHAT and CDR2 FQDESV (reference sequence). DNA for the CDR3: TGTGCCAGCGGAACCTTAGTGGCGGAGACCCAGTACTTC. It codes for CASGTLVAETQYF.

This clonotype appeared a few times. The chain has TRBV5-4 and TRBJ1-1; 7 bases match TRBD1. In germline, CDR1 is SGHNT, CDR2 YYREEE (reference sequence). V lost 6 bases, J lost 8 bases, and 13 bases stayed unmatched. The CDR3 sequence is 14 residues long. In nucleotides, the CDR3 is TGTGCCAGCAATGGGCCAGGACAGGAATTCGAAGCTTTCTTT. It yields the protein CASNGPGQEFEAFF.

V gene TRBV20-1 combines with J gene TRBJ2-1; 10 bases are a match to TRBD2. V shed 8 bases, J shed 7 bases, and the junction held 11 bases outside the gene matches. The CDR3 totals 14 residues. CDR1 is DFQATT and CDR2 is SNEGSKA in the germline V gene (reference sequence). The CDR3 spells CSSPRTSGRNEQFF. Written as DNA, the CDR3 is TGCAGTTCTCCCCGGACTAGCGGCCGGAATGAGCAGTTCTTC.

This chain joins TRBV20-1 and TRBJ1-4; maybe TRBD1 (5 bases). The CDR3 contains 12 residues. V gave up 0 bases and J gave up 14 bases, with 13 bases separating them. CDR1 DFQATT and CDR2 SNEGSKA come from the germline V gene (reference sequence). This CDR3 is CSARDLGEVLFF. The CDR3 coding sequence is TGCAGTGCTAGAGATTTGGGGGAAGTCCTGTTTTTT.

This clonotype was counted between two and nine times. V usage is TRBV14 and J usage is TRBJ1-1, with TRBD1 matching over 7 bases. Trimming at V came to 1 base and at J to 4 bases, leaving 9 bases not matched to a gene. The CDR3 extends over 16 amino acids. Germline CDR1 reads SGHDN; CDR2 reads FVKESK. CDR3 bases: TGTGCCAGCAGCCAAGGAGGGGGCAGGGGGGGCACTGAAGCTTTCTTT. Its translation is CASSQGGGRGGTEAFF.

This clonotype showed up just a few times. The chain has TRBV18 and TRBJ1-1; no reliable D call. This CDR3 has 15 residues. V lost 1 base to trimming and J lost 1 base, with 10 bases between them. Germline CDR1 reads KGHSH; CDR2 reads LQKENI. The CDR3 bases are TGTGCCAGCTCACCACAATACGGCAGGAACACTGAAGCTTTCTTT. This gives the protein CASSPQYGRNTEAFF.

This clonotype has only a few counts. The chain joins TRBV14 to TRBJ2-3, with 10 bases lining up with TRBD2. V was pared by 0 bases and J by 5 bases, with 5 bases of the junction left unmatched. The CDR3 covers 16 residues. CDR1 is SGHDN and CDR2 is FVKESK in the germline V gene. The CDR3 DNA reads as TGTGCCAGCAGCCAAGATCTCCTAGCGGGAGAAGATACGCAGTATTTT. As protein: CASSQDLLAGEDTQYF.

This clonotype has just a few counts. The genes are TRBV7-6 and TRBJ2-3; the D gene could be TRBD1 or TRBD2 (6 bases each). Trimming left V 7 bases short and J 0 bases short, with 20 bases between. Germline V gene sequence: CDR1 SGHVS, CDR2 FNYEAQ. This CDR3 has 17 residues. Here the CDR3 DNA reads TGTGCCAGCACCAAAGGACGGGGGCTCGCCAGCACAGATACGCAGTATTTT. Protein: CASTKGRGLASTDTQYF. The full variable domain, rest sourced from reference TRBV7-6 and TRBJ2-3, is GAGVSQSPRYKVTKRGQDVALRCDPISGHVSLYWYRQALGQGPEFLTYFNYEAQQDKSGLPNDRFSAERPEGSISTLTIQRTEQRDSAMYRCASTKGRGLASTDTQYFGPGTRLTVL.